This TCR beta chain emerged from a study of cytomegalovirus exposure and HLA in healthy donors. PCR involved 60 Vbeta and 13 Jbeta primers. Some clones are missing from TCRdb's copy, which holds only in-frame ones; the method was immunoSEQ multiplex PCR. The sample shows fewer than 65,000 clones, more than 75% of them seen only once. This clonotype originated in a man younger than 30 in good health and CMV-seronegative. The sample taken for sequencing was PBMCs.

CDR3 coding DNA: TGTGCCAGCAGTGAACAGCCGGGACAGTCGCGGTACGAGCAGTACTTC. Translated: CASSEQPGQSRYEQYF. The chain carries TRBV6-1 and TRBJ2-7; TRBD1 matches 7 bases. The CDR3 is 16 residues long. J lost 4 bases, V lost 2 bases, and 11 bases had no gene match. In germline, CDR1 is MNHNS, CDR2 SASEGT.